This T cell receptor (beta chain) was recovered during a study of CD8 T cells in Susac syndrome (dated by TCRdb to the late 2010s). About the study as a whole: Of the Susac syndrome patients who were sequenced, about eight were in clinical remission while about six had clinically active disease. At blood withdrawal, Susac syndrome patients were either therapy-naive, taking corticosteroids (in some cases with IVIg as well), or taking IVIg alone. Repertoire sequencing was used to test whether CD8+ T cell activation and differentiation in Susac syndrome was antigen driven. Broad study findings and their caveats: The study acknowledged that relatively few individuals were included in the TCR sequencing and HLA analysis. In patients with Susac syndrome, the CD4+ T cell repertoire showed no detectable clonal expansion.

High-throughput TCR beta sequencing profiled peripheral blood CD8+ and CD4+ T cells from healthy donors, Susac syndrome patients and multiple sclerosis patients. The Susac syndrome patients fulfilled recently defined diagnostic criteria for definite or probable disease. Bulk CD8+ and CD4+ T cells were purified magnetically by negative isolation, whereas CD8+ TEMRA cells were enriched by FACS. Blood was collected in EDTA tubes and processed within 24 hours, with PBMCs isolated through density gradient centrifugation. PBMCs destined for TCR sequencing were cryopreserved in liquid nitrogen and later thawed in a 37 °C water bath. The sorted or isolated CD4+, CD8+ and CD8+ TEMRA cells reached a purity of at least 90%. The CDR3 runs 16 amino acids, cysteine and phenylalanine included. Only the CDR3 region is kept as DNA, spanning 48 bases read in frame from base 1. V is pared back by 0 bases and J by 2 bases, with 14 bases lying between the germline termini. CDR1 and CDR2 were assigned from the germline V gene as SGDLS and YYNGEE.

This clonotype was recorded only once. It lacks a known antigen. The record has no base qualities; no much larger clone is one base away. One read amounts to weak evidence. RNA was extracted using the RNeasy kit, and about 0.5 to 1 ug of the RNA was reverse transcribed with random hexamers. The immunoSEQ multiplex PCR assay, covering 54 Vbeta and 13 Jbeta segments, was used to amplify TCR beta CDR3 regions. To correct PCR amplification bias, a synthetic template baseline was used for both primer optimization and computational correction. The study's processing was this. Reads were annotated to V, D and J genes per IMGT and analyzed with immunoSEQ Analyzer, keeping only productive sequences. Clonality was calculated as one minus the Shannon entropy normalized by log2 of the number of productive unique sequences. For each patient and control, public and private clones were evaluated within the 100 most prevalent clones. Clones were defined as Susac-specific if absent from the healthy and MS cohorts, from over a thousand published viral clones and from other ImmuneACCESS disease sequences. The public reads were reanalyzed by TCRdb: fastp trimming at Q25, MiXCR alignment, in-frame beta chains only. Rows with one shared CDR3 protein collapse into an entry with the most common genes and DNA. TCRdb's processing, not the study's, gives the V and J calls here. This sample is represented by over 120,000 distinct CDR3 sequences; around 95% of them were singletons. Approximately 0.13% of the sample goes to the ten largest clones.

This sequence uses TRBV9 and TRBJ2-5; the best D guess is TRBD2, with 6 bases matching. This receptor was taken from a human donor with Susac syndrome. The sample consisted of CD4+ T cells from PBMCs. This receptor has the CDR3 CASSVGGLDVQETQYF. The DNA sequence is as follows: TGTGCCAGCAGCGTAGGGGGACTGGATGTTCAAGAGACCCAGTACTTC.